These 8 T cell receptor beta chains were sequenced from one sample in a study of shared clonotypes between healthy human individuals. CD45RO-negative, CCR7-selected cells formed the naive CD8 fraction, which excluded terminally differentiated effector memory CD45RA+ cells. TCRdb's table, derived via immunoSEQ multiplex PCR, lists solely in-frame clones and lacks some. The sample consists of millions of clones, 93% of them appearing once. Sequenced sample: naive CD8+ T cells from PBMCs. The receptors were gathered from a young man in good health. Some clones in this sample may be carry-over from other donors' samples.

Here the CDR3 DNA reads TGCGCCAGCAGCCCGTATGCCGGGACAGGGAATCCAGATACGCAGTATTTT. Encoded protein: CASSPYAGTGNPDTQYF. The chain carries TRBV4-1 and TRBJ2-3; the match to TRBD1 covers 9 bases. The CDR3 has 17 amino acids. J lost 4 bases, V lost 4 bases, and 12 bases had no gene match. The germline V gene encodes CDR1 MGHRA and CDR2 YSYEKL.

About this clone itself: Other DNA sequences in the sample encode the same CDR3. The CDR3 DNA sequence: TGTGCCAGCAGTTTAGGACTGGCGTCCTACAATGAGCAGTTCTTC. Encoded protein: CASSLGLASYNEQFF. The V and J genes are TRBV28 and TRBJ2-1; D perhaps matches TRBD2 (5 bases). Germline CDR1 and CDR2: MDHEN and SYDVKM. With 2 bases removed from V and 1 base from J, the gap between germline ends came to 9 bases. The CDR3 extends over 15 amino acids. Based on the CDR3 plus reference TRBV28 and TRBJ2-1, the full variable domain is DVKVTQSSRYLVKRTGEKVFLECVQDMDHENMFWYRQDPGLGLRLIYFSYDVKMKEKGDIPEGYSVSREKKERFSLILESASTNQTSMYLCASSLGLASYNEQFFGPGTRLTVL.

Turning to this clone: Additional DNA sequences in this sample encode the identical CDR3. The chain is built from TRBV7-8 and TRBJ2-7, with TRBD1 identical over 8 bases. Germline V gene sequence: CDR1 SGHVS, CDR2 FQNEAQ. Germline trimming cut 3 bases from V and 4 bases from J; bases unmatched to any gene: 5. CDR3 length equals 14 residues. In DNA, the CDR3 is TGTGCCAGCAGCTTGGGCAGGGGGCTATACGAGCAGTACTTC. Encoded protein: CASSLGRGLYEQYF.

This rearrangement joins TRBV7-9 to TRBJ2-1, with unresolved D. Trimming took off 1 base at V and 10 bases at J, with 14 bases between the two ends. Germline V gives CDR1 SEHNR, CDR2 FQNEAQ (reference sequence). The CDR3 extends over 14 amino acids. In DNA, the CDR3 is TGTGCCAGCAGCTTAGTCACACAACTCGGGGAGCAGTTCTTC. Translation gives CASSLVTQLGEQFF.

Regarding this clone: Additional DNA sequences in this sample encode the identical CDR3. This chain links TRBV7-9 with TRBJ1-5; D is ambiguous. V was cut by 6 bases and J by 0 bases, with 9 bases left in between. The CDR3 loop spans 14 amino acids. Germline V gene sequence: CDR1 SEHNR, CDR2 FQNEAQ (reference sequence). Here the CDR3 reads CASSPTASNQPQHF. As DNA, the CDR3 is TGTGCCAGCAGTCCGACGGCTAGCAATCAGCCCCAGCATTTT.

The chain carries TRBV19 and TRBJ1-2; no firm D call. V lost 0 bases to trimming and J lost 3 bases, with 14 bases between them. Germline V gives CDR1 LNHDA, CDR2 SQIVND (reference sequence). The CDR3 contains 16 residues. This CDR3 is CASSIDLWGDDYGYTF. CDR3 nucleotide sequence: TGTGCCAGTAGTATAGATCTATGGGGAGACGACTATGGCTACACCTTC. Full variable domain (remainder filled in from reference TRBV19 and TRBJ1-2): DGGITQSPKYLFRKEGQNVTLSCEQNLNHDAMYWYRQDPGQGLRLIYYSQIVNDFQKGDIAEGYSVSREKKESFPLTVTSAQKNPTAFYLCASSIDLWGDDYGYTFGSGTRLTVV.

V is TRBV6-5 and J is TRBJ1-1; maybe TRBD1 (5 bases). Germline CDR1 and CDR2: MNHEY and SVGAGI. CDR3 length: 15 residues. Trimming removed 5 bases at V and 5 bases at J, with 18 bases between. This chain's CDR3 is CASSPGWGGRTEAFF. CDR3 coding DNA: TGTGCCAGCAGTCCAGGTTGGGGGGGGAGGACTGAAGCTTTCTTT.

The chain uses TRBV4-1 and TRBJ2-7, with D uncertain. Germline CDR1 is MGHRA and CDR2 is YSYEKL. The CDR3 has 15 residues. Trimming cost V 1 base and J 7 bases, with 17 bases left between them. The DNA of the CDR3 is TGCGCCAGCAGCCAAGGGGATGACATTAGAGAGGAGCAGTACTTC. The encoded protein is CASSQGDDIREEQYF.